The 24 T cell receptor beta chains given below trace back to one sample, sequenced in a study of post-analysis software for immune sequencing data (dated by TCRdb to about 2015). Their specific antigens are unknown. Broad study findings and their caveats: Significantly higher frequencies in patients than in controls were found for about 5 TRBV segments, including TRBV5-6, TRBV5-1 and TRBV20-1.

The library was prepared using PCR. The reads were generated on an Illumina HiSeq 2500. To reduce PCR and sequencing biases, unique molecular identifiers were built into the TCR beta cDNA libraries. TCRdb took the public reads, trimmed them with fastp at Q25, ran MiXCR for clone calling and kept in-frame beta chains. Rows merge per CDR3 protein into single entries with the most common DNA and genes. The sample includes just over 250,000 distinct CDR3 sequences, with 35% to 40% observed a single time. Around 5% of the sample belongs to the ten largest clones. The sequenced material came from blood. These receptors were collected from a girl aged 5-17 years with multiple sclerosis.

This clonotype was recorded at least ten times. This chain connects TRBV20-1 to TRBJ2-1; TRBD2 matches 11 bases. The V segment lost 6 bases and the J segment 5 bases; nucleotides outside the gene matches: 9. CDR1 and CDR2 from the germline V gene are DFQATT and SNEGSKA (reference sequence). The CDR3 contains 15 residues. The CDR3, as DNA: TGCAGTGCCACGACTAGCGGGGTCCTAAACAATGAGCAGTTCTTC. Protein: CSATTSGVLNNEQFF.

This clonotype has ten or more counts. This chain connects TRBV3-1 to TRBJ2-7; D might be TRBD2 (5 bases). The V end lost 4 bases, the J end lost 3 bases, and 13 bases lay between the germline ends. CDR1 is LGHDT and CDR2 is YNNKEL in the germline V gene (reference sequence). This CDR3 is built from 14 residues. CDR3 nucleotide sequence: TGTGCCAGCAGCCCCGCCATGGGAGACTACGAGCAGTACTTC. It encodes CASSPAMGDYEQYF.

V usage is TRBV29-1 and J usage is TRBJ2-2; TRBD1 might be the D (5 bases). V gave up 6 bases and J gave up 6 bases, with 11 bases separating them. The CDR3 has 12 residues. CDR1 is SQVTM, CDR2 ANQGSEA, per germline. The CDR3 reads CSVDLGAGELFF. The CDR3 DNA is TGCAGCGTGGATTTAGGGGCCGGGGAGCTGTTTTTT.

This clonotype has only a few counts. Possible read error: a much larger clone is one base away. The chain carries TRBV28 and TRBJ2-1; possible D gene TRBD2, 5 bases. This CDR3 has 14 amino acids. V dropped 6 bases and J dropped 3 bases, with 12 bases sitting between them. Germline V lookup: CDR1 MDHEN, CDR2 SYDVKM. The CDR3 bases are TGTGCCAGCAGCATAAGACGGGGCTACAATGAGCAGTTCTTC. Translating gives CASSIRRGYNEQFF.

This clonotype was counted ten times or more. This chain uses TRBV6-1 with TRBJ2-5; 15 bases line up with TRBD2. Germline values: CDR1 MNHNS, CDR2 SASEGT. The V gene end was trimmed by 4 bases and the J gene end by 5 bases; junction bases not matched to a gene: 5. The CDR3 has 16 amino acids. This CDR3 is CASSVSGLAGGETQYF. CDR3 coding DNA: TGTGCCAGCAGTGTCTCGGGACTAGCGGGAGGCGAGACCCAGTACTTC.

This clonotype turned up a few times. The rearrangement links TRBV28 to TRBJ1-2; 7 bases are shared with TRBD1. The CDR3 extends over 15 amino acids. Germline CDR1 is MDHEN and CDR2 is SYDVKM. V lost 4 bases, J lost 8 bases, and 13 bases stayed unmatched. The CDR3 here is CASSSAPDRVEGYTF. The CDR3, as DNA: TGTGCCAGCAGTTCAGCCCCCGACAGGGTGGAAGGCTACACCTTC.

This clonotype appeared many times. The V and J genes are TRBV12-3 or TRBV12-4 and TRBJ1-5; 10 bases agree with TRBD1. The CDR3 consists of 17 residues. V was clipped by 0 bases and J by 5 bases; unmatched bases: 7. The CDR3 DNA follows: TGTGCCAGCAGTTTAGCCCGGACAGGGGGGTCTTATCAGCCCCAGCATTTT. As protein: CASSLARTGGSYQPQHF.

The sample holds many counts of this clonotype. This chain links TRBV12-3 or TRBV12-4 with TRBJ2-5, with 7 bases aligning to TRBD1. The junction had 2 bases not matched to a gene; V was cut back by 1 base and J by 3 bases. The CDR3 runs to 14 residues. This CDR3 reads CASSLGDREETQYF. The CDR3 DNA reads as TGTGCCAGCAGTTTAGGTGACAGGGAAGAGACCCAGTACTTC.

The rearrangement joins TRBV24-1 to TRBJ1-5, with 8 positions matching TRBD1. CDR1 and CDR2 (germline): KGHDR, SFDVKD. Trimming took 5 bases from V and 5 from J; bases not matched to a gene: 13. This CDR3 region has 17 residues. CDR3 loop: CATSAAFGDRGDQPQHF. CDR3 coding DNA: TGTGCCACCAGTGCCGCTTTCGGAGACAGGGGAGATCAGCCCCAGCATTTT.

The genes are TRBV10-3 and TRBJ1-4; no reliable D call. The V end lost 4 bases, the J end lost 5 bases, and 17 bases lay between the germline ends. The germline CDR1 and CDR2 sequences are ENHRY and SYGVKD. The CDR3 runs to 16 residues. The CDR3 DNA reads TGTGCCATCAGTGGAGGGAGGTCCACCGACAATGAAAAACTGTTTTTT. Its protein is CAISGGRSTDNEKLFF.

The genes are TRBV5-1 and TRBJ2-1; 8 bases line up with TRBD2. Germline V gives CDR1 SGHRS, CDR2 YFSETQ. This CDR3 is built from 16 residues. J lost 3 bases, V lost 0 bases, and 5 bases had no gene match. The CDR3 DNA is TGCGCCAGCAGCTTGGTTACGGGAGGGGACTACAATGAGCAGTTCTTC. It translates to CASSLVTGGDYNEQFF.

In its sample, this clonotype was seen a few times. A much larger clonotype is one base distant, so this may be a read error. The chain is built from TRBV12-5 and TRBJ1-1; D may be TRBD1 (5 bases). CDR1 and CDR2 (germline): LGHNT, FRNRAP. This CDR3 contains 15 residues. The V gene lost 1 base and the J gene lost 4 bases, with 13 bases spanning the gap. CDR3 region: CASGLGGVRSTEAFF. In nucleotides, the CDR3 is TGTGCTAGTGGTTTGGGAGGGGTGAGAAGCACTGAAGCTTTCTTT.

Notes on this clonotype: Germline is not matched at one junction end, which may reflect a read error. This sequence joins TRBV10-3 and TRBJ2-7; 11 bases align to TRBD2. This CDR3 has 15 amino acids. Germline V gene sequence: CDR1 ENHRY, CDR2 SYGVKD. CDR3 protein: CAISDPGTSGYEQHF. The CDR3 DNA reads TGTGCCATCAGTGACCCCGGGACTAGCGGCTACGAGCAGCACTTC.

The chain links TRBV27 to TRBJ2-7, with D uncertain. The CDR3 has 12 residues. CDR1 is MNHEY, CDR2 SMNVEV, per germline (reference sequence). The CDR3 nucleotides are TGTGTCACCTTTGCCTCGTCCTACGAGCAGTACTTC. The encoded protein is CVTFASSYEQYF.

This clonotype showed up just a few times. The J gene is TRBJ2-5, the V gene TRBV12-3 or TRBV12-4; D gene uncertain. V was shortened by 11 bases and J by 5 bases, with 18 bases between the two germline ends. This CDR3 contains 13 residues. The DNA for the CDR3 is TGTGCCTCCAGTGATTACGGAGCGGAGACCCAGTACTTC. Residues: CASSDYGAETQYF.

This clonotype occurred many times. This chain uses TRBV28 with TRBJ2-4; D ambiguous. V lost 6 bases, J lost 1 base, and 13 bases lay in between. The CDR3 contains 15 residues. CDR1 and CDR2 (germline): MDHEN, SYDVKM. The CDR3 loop reads CASSPSSAAKNIQYF. CDR3 nucleotide sequence: TGTGCCAGCAGCCCCAGCTCGGCGGCCAAAAACATTCAGTACTTC.

This chain uses TRBV7-9 with TRBJ1-1; D possibly corresponds to TRBD1 (5 bases). CDR1 and CDR2 from the germline V gene are SEHNR and FQNEAQ (reference sequence). There are 14 residues in the CDR3. Trimming shortened V by 5 bases and J by 0 bases, and 10 bases separated the two germline ends. CDR3 in amino acids: CASSGNRLNTEAFF. As DNA, the CDR3 is TGTGCCAGCAGCGGCAACAGGTTGAACACTGAAGCTTTCTTT.

This chain connects TRBV28 to TRBJ1-1; D possibly corresponds to TRBD1 (5 bases). Trimming removed 6 bases at V and 3 bases at J, with 14 bases between. The CDR3 spans 14 residues. Germline loops: CDR1 MDHEN, CDR2 SYDVKM. The DNA for the CDR3 is TGTGCCAGCAGCATCGGGCAGGGCGACACTGAAGCTTTCTTT. Its protein product is CASSIGQGDTEAFF.

At least ten counts were recorded for this clonotype. The rearrangement uses TRBV6-1 and TRBJ2-1, with 10 bases lining up with TRBD2. After removal of 6 bases from V and 6 bases from J, the junction contained 8 bases not matched to a gene. Germline V CDR1 and CDR2: MNHNS, SASEGT. The CDR3 sequence is 15 residues long. CDR3 nucleotides: TGTGCCAGCAGACAGCTAGCGGGAGTCGGCAATGAGCAGTTCTTC. Translation: CASRQLAGVGNEQFF.

V and J are TRBV5-1 and TRBJ2-1, with a weak D call TRBD1 (5 bases). The CDR3 is 17 amino acids. Germline assignment: CDR1 SGHRS and CDR2 YFSETQ. V shed 0 bases and J shed 4 bases, with 17 bases lying between them. The CDR3: CASSLGLRQGGYNEQFF. As DNA, the CDR3 is TGCGCCAGCAGCTTGGGGTTACGGCAGGGCGGATACAATGAGCAGTTCTTC.

The CDR3 nucleotides are TGCAGTGCCCCCGGACTAGCTGGGGGAAGAAATACGCAGTATTTT. Its protein product is CSAPGLAGGRNTQYF. The chain has TRBV20-1 and TRBJ2-3; 8 positions match TRBD2. The CDR3 spans 15 residues. The V and J ends lost 6 bases and 7 bases, in that order; junction bases with no gene match: 15. Germline V CDR1 and CDR2: DFQATT, SNEGSKA (reference sequence).

The gene calls are TRBV18 and TRBJ2-1; D not resolved. The V and J ends lost 2 bases and 4 bases respectively, with 6 bases between them. The CDR3 length is 13 residues. CDR1 and CDR2 (germline): KGHSH, LQKENI. The CDR3: CASSPVGYNEQFF. CDR3 DNA: TGTGCCAGCTCACCAGTAGGGTACAATGAGCAGTTCTTC.

CDR3 bases: TGTGCCAGCAGCCGTCCCCTTGGACAGGGGAGCAATCAGCCCCAGCATTTT. Residues: CASSRPLGQGSNQPQHF. The gene calls are TRBV28 and TRBJ1-5; 9 positions match TRBD1. The V gene end was trimmed by 6 bases and the J gene end by 1 base; junction bases not matched to a gene: 10. The CDR3 consists of 17 residues. Germline lookup yields CDR1 MDHEN and CDR2 SYDVKM.

The chain combines TRBV6-5 with TRBJ1-1, with 7 nucleotides matching TRBD1. The CDR3 totals 15 residues. V gave up 2 bases and J gave up 6 bases; unmatched junction bases: 9. Germline CDR1 reads MNHEY; CDR2 reads SVGAGI. In DNA, the CDR3 is TGTGCCAGCAGTTACACCACAGGGGCGGGCGCTGAAGCTTTCTTT. Translating gives CASSYTTGAGAEAFF.